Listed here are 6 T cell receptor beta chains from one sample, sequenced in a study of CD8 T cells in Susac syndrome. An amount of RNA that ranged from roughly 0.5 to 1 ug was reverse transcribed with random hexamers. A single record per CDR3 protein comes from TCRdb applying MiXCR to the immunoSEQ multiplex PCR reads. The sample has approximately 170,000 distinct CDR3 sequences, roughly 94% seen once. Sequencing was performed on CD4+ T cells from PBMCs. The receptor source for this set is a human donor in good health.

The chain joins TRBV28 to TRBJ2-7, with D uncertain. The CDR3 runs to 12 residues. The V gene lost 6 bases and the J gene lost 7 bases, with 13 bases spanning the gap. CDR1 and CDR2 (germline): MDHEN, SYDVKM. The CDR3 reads CASSGSSREQYF. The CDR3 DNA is TGTGCCAGCAGCGGCAGCTCGCGGGAGCAGTACTTC.

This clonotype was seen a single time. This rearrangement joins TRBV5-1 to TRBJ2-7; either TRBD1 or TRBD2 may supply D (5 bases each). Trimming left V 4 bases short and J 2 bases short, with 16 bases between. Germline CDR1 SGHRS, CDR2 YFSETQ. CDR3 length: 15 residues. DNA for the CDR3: TGCGCCAGCAGCACTGGATTCGGGACCCCCTACGAGCAGTACTTC. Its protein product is CASSTGFGTPYEQYF.

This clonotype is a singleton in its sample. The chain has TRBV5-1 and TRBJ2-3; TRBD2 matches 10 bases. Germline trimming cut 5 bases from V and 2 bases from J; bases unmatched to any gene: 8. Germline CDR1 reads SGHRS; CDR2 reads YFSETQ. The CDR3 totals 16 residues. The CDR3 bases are TGCGCCAGCAGACCCGGGACTAGCGTATTCACAGATACGCAGTATTTT. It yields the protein CASRPGTSVFTDTQYF.

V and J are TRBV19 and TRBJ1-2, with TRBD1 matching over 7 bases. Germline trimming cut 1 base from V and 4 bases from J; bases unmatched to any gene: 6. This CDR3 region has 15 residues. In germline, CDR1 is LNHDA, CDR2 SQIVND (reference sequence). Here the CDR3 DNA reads TGTGCCAGTAGTATAGGAGCACAGGGGCGCTATGGCTACACCTTC. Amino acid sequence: CASSIGAQGRYGYTF.

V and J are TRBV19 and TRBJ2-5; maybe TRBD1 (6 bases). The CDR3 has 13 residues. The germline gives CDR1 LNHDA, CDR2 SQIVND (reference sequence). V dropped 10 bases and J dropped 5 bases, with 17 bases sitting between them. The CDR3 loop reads CATQTRGGETQYF. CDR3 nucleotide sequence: TGTGCCACCCAAACCAGGGGTGGCGAGACCCAGTACTTC.

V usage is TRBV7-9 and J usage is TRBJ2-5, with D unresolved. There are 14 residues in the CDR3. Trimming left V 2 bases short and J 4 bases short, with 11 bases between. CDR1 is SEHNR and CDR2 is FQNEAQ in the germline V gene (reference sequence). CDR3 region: CASSLKRLGETQYF. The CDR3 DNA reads TGTGCCAGCAGCTTAAAACGTTTAGGAGAGACCCAGTACTTC.